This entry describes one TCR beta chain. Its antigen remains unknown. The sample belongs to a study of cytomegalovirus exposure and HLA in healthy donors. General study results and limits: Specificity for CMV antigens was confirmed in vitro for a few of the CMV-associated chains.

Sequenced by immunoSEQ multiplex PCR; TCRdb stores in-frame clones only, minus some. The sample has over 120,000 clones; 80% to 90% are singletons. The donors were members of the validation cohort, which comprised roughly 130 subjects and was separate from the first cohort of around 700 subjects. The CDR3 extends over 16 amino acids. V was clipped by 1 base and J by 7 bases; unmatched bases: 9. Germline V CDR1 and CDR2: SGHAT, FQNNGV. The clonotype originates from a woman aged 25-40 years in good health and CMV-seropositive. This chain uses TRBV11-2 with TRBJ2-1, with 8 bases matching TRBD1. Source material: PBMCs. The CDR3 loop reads CASSLVRGQGWNEQFF. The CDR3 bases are TGTGCCAGCAGCTTAGTCAGAGGACAGGGTTGGAATGAGCAGTTCTTC. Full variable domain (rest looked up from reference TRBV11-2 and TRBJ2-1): EAGVAQSPRYKIIEKRQSVAFWCNPISGHATLYWYQQILGQGPKLLIQFQNNGVVDDSQLPKDRFSAERLKGVDSTLKIQPAKLEDSAVYLCASSLVRGQGWNEQFFGPGTRLTVL.